A selection of T cell receptor beta chains follows, all from one sample in a study of blood T cell repertoires in COVID-19. Using immunoSEQ multiplex PCR, the repertoire was profiled, and TCRdb retains in-frame clones only, with some absent. Among roughly 300,000 clones listed, around 85% were seen once. The sample consisted of PBMCs or T cells enriched from blood (not recorded which). These TCRs come from a woman aged 50 to 60 who had recovered from COVID-19. Both conserved end residues are part of each CDR3. Each record gives: J gene, V gene, CDR3 protein.

TRBJ1-6	TRBV5-4	CASRPGQGLERGSPLHF
TRBJ1-1	TRBV9	CASSVGNRGRVTEAFF
TRBJ2-2	TRBV5-1	CASSGSGLAVAGLFF
TRBJ2-7	TRBV4-1	CASSLSGSGVYEQYF
TRBJ1-2	TRBV30	CAWSISSGDGYTF
TRBJ1-2	TRBV19	CASSSGASGGYTF
TRBJ2-2	TRBV6-2/TRBV6-3	CASSYSIIQRLNTGELFF
TRBJ1-2	TRBV3-1/TRBV3-2	CASSLSVLREGYTF
TRBJ1-1	TRBV14	CASSRPGQGALNTEAFF
TRBJ1-3	TRBV5-1	CASSADRAGSGNTIYF
TRBJ1-4	TRBV5-1	CASSLEIQGADEKLFF
TRBJ2-4	TRBV5-6	CASTSSGNKNIQYF
TRBJ2-7	TRBV19	CASSTTSGYEQYF
TRBJ1-2	TRBV3-1/TRBV3-2	CASAGGAGYNYGYTF
TRBJ1-2	TRBV5-6	CASSLVGSGLNYGYTF
TRBJ1-2	TRBV2	CASSEIGDRVRGYTF
TRBJ1-2	TRBV5-1	CASNSGTGAHYTF
TRBJ2-2	TRBV6-4	CASIARHREANTGELFF
TRBJ2-2	TRBV23-1	CASKEGASGELFF
TRBJ2-1	TRBV24-1	CATAASRHNEQFF
TRBJ1-5	TRBV2	CASSDFGSGTIQPQHF
TRBJ2-7	TRBV18	CASSPRQGTYEQYF
TRBJ1-2	TRBV12-3/TRBV12-4	CASSLGLPYGYTF
TRBJ1-1	TRBV2	CASTWTRKNTEAFF
TRBJ2-7	TRBV6-1	CASSELPAGGLEQYF
TRBJ1-2	TRBV9	CASSTASTTGETDGYTF
TRBJ1-2	TRBV7-9	CASSPKGSNYGYTF
TRBJ1-6	TRBV10-2	CASSTGSNSPLHF
TRBJ2-3	TRBV7-9	CASSLGAGGSSDTQYF
TRBJ2-5	TRBV4-3	CASSQAPDRAETQYF
TRBJ2-1	TRBV7-9	CASSQPPGGSNEQFF
TRBJ1-1	TRBV7-7	CASSTGPNTEAFF
TRBJ2-7	TRBV19	CASSIPGQGANEQYF
TRBJ1-4	TRBV19	CASEQGVSEKLFF
TRBJ2-1	TRBV15	CATSRDQRTSVYNEQFF
TRBJ1-6	TRBV28	CASSSWVSGDSPLHF
TRBJ1-2	TRBV19	CASSETGGDYGYTF
TRBJ1-5	TRBV7-9	CASSRWGGADNQPQHF
TRBJ1-1	TRBV18	CASSPEGRMNTEAFF
TRBJ1-1	TRBV19	CASSPQGATEAFF
TRBJ2-7	TRBV19	CASSPPRQGTHEQYF
TRBJ2-1	TRBV7-9	CASSPPDRGGEQFF